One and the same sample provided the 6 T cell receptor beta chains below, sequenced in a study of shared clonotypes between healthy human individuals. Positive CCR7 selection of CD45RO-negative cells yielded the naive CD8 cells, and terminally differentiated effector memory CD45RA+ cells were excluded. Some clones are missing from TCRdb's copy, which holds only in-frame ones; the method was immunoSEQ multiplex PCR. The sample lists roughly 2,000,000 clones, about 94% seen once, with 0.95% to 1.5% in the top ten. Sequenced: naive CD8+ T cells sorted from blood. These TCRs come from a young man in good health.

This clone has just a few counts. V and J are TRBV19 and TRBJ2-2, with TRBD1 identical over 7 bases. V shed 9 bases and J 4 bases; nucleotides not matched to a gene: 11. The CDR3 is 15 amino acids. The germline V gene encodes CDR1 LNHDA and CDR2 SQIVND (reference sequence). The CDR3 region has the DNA TGTGCCAGCTGGCATGCCGGACAGGTCACCGGGGAGCTGTTTTTT. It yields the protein CASWHAGQVTGELFF.

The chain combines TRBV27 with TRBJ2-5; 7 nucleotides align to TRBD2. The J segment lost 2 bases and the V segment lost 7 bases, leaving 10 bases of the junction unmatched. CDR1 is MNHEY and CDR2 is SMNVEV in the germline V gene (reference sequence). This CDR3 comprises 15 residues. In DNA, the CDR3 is TGTGCCAGCATCCCTACCGGGACTACTCAAGAGACCCAGTACTTC. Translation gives CASIPTGTTQETQYF.

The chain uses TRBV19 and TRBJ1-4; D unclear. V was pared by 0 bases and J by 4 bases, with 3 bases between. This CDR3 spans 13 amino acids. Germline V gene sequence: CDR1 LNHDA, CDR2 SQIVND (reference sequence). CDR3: CASSIESNEKLFF. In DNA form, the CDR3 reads TGTGCCAGTAGTATAGAGAGTAATGAAAAACTGTTTTTT.

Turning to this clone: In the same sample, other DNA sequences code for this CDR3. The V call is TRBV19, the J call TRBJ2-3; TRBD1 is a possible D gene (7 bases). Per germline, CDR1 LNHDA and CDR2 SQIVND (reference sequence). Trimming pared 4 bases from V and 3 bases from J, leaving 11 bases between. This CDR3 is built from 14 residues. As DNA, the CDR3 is TGTGCCAGTAGTACTGCAGGGGGGACAGATACGCAGTATTTT. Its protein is CASSTAGGTDTQYF.

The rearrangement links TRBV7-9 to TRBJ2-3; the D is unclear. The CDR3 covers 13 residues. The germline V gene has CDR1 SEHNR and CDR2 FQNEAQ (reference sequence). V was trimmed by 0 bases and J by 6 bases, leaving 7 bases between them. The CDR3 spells CASSLAGRDTQYF. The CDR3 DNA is TGTGCCAGCAGCTTAGCTGGCAGGGATACGCAGTATTTT.

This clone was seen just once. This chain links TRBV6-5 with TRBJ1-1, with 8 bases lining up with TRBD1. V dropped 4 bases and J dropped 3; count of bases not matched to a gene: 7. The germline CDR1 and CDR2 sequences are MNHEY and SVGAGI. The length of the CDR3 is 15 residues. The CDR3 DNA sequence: TGTGCCAGCAGTTTTACAGGGGGGCTCTACACTGAAGCTTTCTTT. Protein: CASSFTGGLYTEAFF.